This T cell receptor (beta chain) stems from a study of OX40 agonist ivuxolimab in advanced cancers. For the study in its entirety: Ivuxolimab was an agonistic, fully human IgG2 monoclonal antibody directed against OX40 (CD134), a costimulatory receptor. Intravenous ivuxolimab was administered to patients every 2 weeks at six dose levels: 0.01, 0.1, 0.3, 1.5, 3 and 10 mg/kg. Of the approximately 50 dose-escalation patients, hepatocellular carcinoma was present in 19, melanoma in approximately 15, renal cell carcinoma in 9 and head and neck cancer in 9. In the dose-escalation cohort, 70% to 85% of patients were male, and the mean age was roughly 60 years, with a range of roughly 20 to 79. Patients were allowed to have had prior anti-PD-1, anti-PD-L1 or anti-CTLA-4 therapy, and 40% of the dose-escalation patients had been treated with checkpoint inhibitors. Partial responses occurred in three dose-escalation patients, of whom one had hepatocellular carcinoma and two had cutaneous melanoma. The point of sequencing TCRbeta in the periphery was to test whether ivuxolimab changed TCR sequence diversity and drove clonal T-cell expansion. The paper covers the monotherapy dose-escalation part of the phase I ivuxolimab trial, which included N of about 56 patients. Results the study describes overall, beyond this receptor: At doses of 0.1 to 3.0 mg/kg, clonal expansion of both CD4+ and CD8+ blood T cells was observed from baseline to week 6. After ivuxolimab, CD8+ T cells had more expanded clones than CD4+ T cells on average. Partial responders in the 0.1-3.0 mg/kg groups had among the lowest normalized peripheral clonal expansion, especially among CD8+ T cells. Which antigens the clonally expanded peripheral T cells were specific for was not determined. Low levels of normalized T-cell clonal expansion were also seen in some patients who did not respond.

Regarding this clone: Its binding antigen is unknown. Base qualities were left out, and no much larger clone turns up one base away.

The trim is 2 bases for V and 2 bases for J, with a gap of 12 bases between the germline ends. Via the germline V gene, CDR1 is MDHEN and CDR2 SYDVKM. The CDR3 runs 15 amino acids, cysteine and phenylalanine included. The CDR3 DNA has 45 bases and is translated from base 1. The trial excluded patients who had a history of autoimmune disease or who were on systemic immunosuppression. Peripheral blood for TCR sequencing was drawn from every dose cohort at baseline, at cycle 4 day 1 and at cycle 7 day 1. The samples were taken from a phase I, first-in-human, multicenter, open-label dose-escalation trial of ivuxolimab. Adults with locally advanced or metastatic head and neck squamous cell, hepatocellular, melanoma or renal cell carcinoma were enrolled in the trial. Before TCR sequencing, CD4+ and CD8+ T cells were separately sorted from peripheral blood. For sequencing of the TCRbeta CDR3 region, genomic DNA was extracted from the sorted cells. The immunoSEQ Assay was used for sequencing of TCRbeta CDR3 regions. TCRdb mirrors the immuneACCESS table, restricted to in-frame sequences. Some clones are absent from its copies; in checked studies, under half trace to an unresolved V gene, and the reason for the others is unknown. This sample is represented by about 36,000 clones; 78% of them were singletons. Around 13% of the sample rests with the top ten.

The sequence links TRBV28 to TRBJ2-5; no D gene can be assigned with confidence. Sequenced here: CD4+ or CD8+ T cells sorted from blood, sampled in a trial of the OX40 agonist ivuxolimab. The sequence was obtained from an adult with an advanced solid tumor such as melanoma, head and neck, liver or kidney cancer. The nucleotides are TGTGCCAGCAGTTTAGAACACCGGAAGCAAGAGACCCAGTACTTC. This codes for CASSLEHRKQETQYF.